This passage covers 7 T cell receptor beta chains from one sample sequenced in a study of blood T cell repertoires in COVID-19. The repertoire was sequenced with immunoSEQ multiplex PCR; TCRdb's copy has only in-frame clones and lacks some. The data show 200,000 or so clones, approximately 88% seen once. Sequencing used PBMCs or T cells enriched from blood (not recorded which). These receptors were obtained from a woman in her twenties or thirties who had been exposed to COVID-19.

A single count supports this clone. The chain carries TRBV7-8 and TRBJ2-7; tentative D call: TRBD1 (7 bases). The germline V and J ends were trimmed by 3 bases and 3 bases, with 18 bases remaining between them. CDR3 length: 16 residues. Per germline, CDR1 SGHVS and CDR2 FQNEAQ. The CDR3 DNA follows: TGTGCCAGCAGCTTCTCAGGGGGTAGCGGTAACTACGAGCAGTACTTC. Amino acids: CASSFSGGSGNYEQYF.

The rearrangement uses TRBV3-1 (or the pseudogene TRBV3-2) and TRBJ1-6; D is undetermined. There are 15 residues in the CDR3. V was cut by 1 base and J by 6 bases, with 10 bases left in between. Germline CDR1 and CDR2: LGHDT and YNNKEL (reference sequence). The CDR3 DNA is TGTGCCAGCAGCCAAGCGTTTTCCAGTAATTCACCCCTCCACTTT. Translated: CASSQAFSSNSPLHF.

This clone was seen a single time. For the CDR3, the DNA is TGTGCCAGCAGCCGTATACAGGGAGATACGCAGTATTTT. Amino acid sequence: CASSRIQGDTQYF. The chain recombines TRBV7-6 with TRBJ2-3; tentatively, D is TRBD1 (6 bases). The CDR3 runs to 13 residues. Germline CDR1 reads SGHVS; CDR2 reads FNYEAQ. The V gene lost 5 bases and the J gene lost 5 bases, with 11 bases spanning the gap.

Only a few counts were recorded for this clone. This chain links TRBV7-2 with TRBJ1-6, with 10 bases fitting TRBD1. This CDR3 has 16 residues. The junction had 10 bases not matched to a gene; V was cut back by 5 bases and J by 9 bases. Germline CDR1 and CDR2: SGHTA and FQGNSA. The CDR3: CASSTNPGQGFSPLHF. The DNA of the CDR3 is TGTGCCAGCAGCACCAACCCGGGACAGGGGTTTTCACCCCTCCACTTT.

This sequence joins TRBV18 and TRBJ2-3; D may be TRBD2 (5 bases). Germline V CDR1 and CDR2: KGHSH, LQKENI. This CDR3 contains 16 residues. With 3 bases removed from V and 3 bases from J, the gap between germline ends came to 16 bases. The CDR3 region is CASSPIGPSFTDTQYF. Here the CDR3 DNA reads TGTGCCAGCTCACCTATCGGGCCTAGCTTTACAGATACGCAGTATTTT.

The chain joins TRBV28 to TRBJ1-2; TRBD1 is a possible D gene (6 bases). V gave up 6 bases and J gave up 2 bases, with 16 bases separating them. CDR3 length: 15 amino acids. Germline loops: CDR1 MDHEN, CDR2 SYDVKM. The CDR3 is CASSPQDRTNYGYTF. In nucleotides, the CDR3 is TGTGCCAGCAGCCCTCAAGACAGGACGAACTATGGCTACACCTTC.

CDR3 DNA sequence: TGTGCCAGCAGCTTAAGTCGACCCAGCGGGTCTCGAGATACGCAGTATTTT. Protein product: CASSLSRPSGSRDTQYF. The V call is TRBV7-3, the J call TRBJ2-3; tentatively, D is TRBD2 (6 bases). This CDR3 contains 17 residues. Germline V gene lookup returns CDR1 SGHTA and CDR2 FQGTGA. Trimming stripped 1 base from V and 5 bases from J, with 19 bases between.